This T cell receptor (beta chain) was documented in a study of spatial heterogeneity in lung cancer. Study as a whole: Median follow-up for sequenced PBMC samples was roughly two years after resection, when such samples existed. Alpha-chain sequences were consistently detected less often than beta-chain sequences.

Germline V gene lookup returns CDR1 SGHDN and CDR2 FVKESK. V was cut by 3 bases and J by 9 bases, with 21 bases left in between. This CDR3 is 16 amino acids long. This clonotype was seen repeatedly, ten times or more. Its antigen is unidentified. Unique molecular identifiers, one per molecule, were present on every TCR cDNA molecule. Using its own MiXCR run on the 5' RACE reads, TCRdb lists one record per CDR3 protein. The data contain 25,000 to 30,000 distinct CDR3 sequences, 5% to 6.5% of them singletons. Documented time point: blood at routine non-recurrence follow-up after resection. From tumor, nontumor lung or frozen PBMC, whole RNA was taken unsorted for sequencing. Overall study results and limits: Resection blood, more than follow-up blood, showed ubiquitous expanded tumor TCRs.

The chain couples TRBV14 to TRBJ2-1; D may match TRBD1 or TRBD2 (5 bases each). This material consisted of PBMCs, taken at follow-up. This receptor was taken from a male donor with early-stage non-small cell lung cancer. CDR3 in DNA: TGTGCCAGCAGCCAGCCGGGGCTAGTGTCGGGGTCTGAGCAGTTCTTC. This codes for CASSQPGLVSGSEQFF. Together with reference TRBV14 and TRBJ2-1, the CDR3 gives the full variable domain: EAGVTQFPSHSVIEKGQTVTLRCDPISGHDNLYWYRRVMGKEIKFLLHFVKESKQDESGMPNNRFLAERTGGTYSTLKVQPAELEDSGVYFCASSQPGLVSGSEQFFGPGTRLTVL.